This TCR beta chain is from a study of T-cell memory formation after mild COVID-19. A single record per CDR3 protein comes from TCRdb applying MiXCR to the 5' RACE reads. The repertoire includes about 400,000 distinct CDR3 sequences, over 15% of them detected once, and 20% to 25% sits in the top ten. This CDR3 is built from 15 residues. V lost 4 bases and J lost 0, with 10 bases in between. Germline loops: CDR1 LNHNV, CDR2 YYDKDF (reference sequence). The sample was PBMCs or a T cell subset sorted from them (not recorded which). The rearrangement links TRBV15 to TRBJ1-5; no definite D call. The clonotype originates from a man aged 18-30 years who had mild COVID-19 (a few samples of this study predate the infection). Cell type and time point are not known. Written as DNA, the CDR3 is TGTGCCACCAGCACCCTCAGGAGTAGCAATCAGCCCCAGCATTTT. This translates into CATSTLRSSNQPQHF.